There are many counts of the clone carrying this T cell receptor beta chain. The data originate from a study of blood T cell repertoires in COVID-19. Germline assignment: CDR1 MRHNA and CDR2 SNTAGT. The CDR3 runs 15 residues. Trimming stripped 2 bases from V and 1 base from J, with 10 bases between. The table came from immunoSEQ multiplex PCR; TCRdb's copy has only in-frame clones and leaves some out. The data hold some 150,000 clones, with over 85% observed a single time. The receptor comes from a human donor in a cohort sampled during active COVID-19. The gene calls are TRBV6-4 and TRBJ2-3; weak D call: TRBD1 (6 bases). Sequencing input: peripheral blood. CDR3 region: CASSDGAGGTDTQYF. The CDR3 region has the DNA TGTGCCAGCAGTGACGGGGCAGGGGGCACAGATACGCAGTATTTT.